This T cell receptor beta chain is drawn from a study of T cell changes during pregnancy in multiple sclerosis. The germline CDR1 and CDR2 sequences are SEHNR and FQNEAQ (reference sequence). This CDR3 is built from 14 residues. V lost 5 bases and J lost 1, with 11 bases in between. The assay was immunoSEQ multiplex PCR, and TCRdb's table has in-frame clones only and misses some. The sample has tens of thousands of clones, roughly 91% seen once. The sequence was obtained from a female donor with multiple sclerosis, enrolled in a pregnancy study. J is TRBJ2-5 and V is TRBV7-9; D may be TRBD1 (5 bases). The sample was peripheral blood, taken in the first trimester of pregnancy. The CDR3 sequence is CASSPSGFQETQYF. The DNA of the CDR3 is TGTGCCAGCAGCCCCTCAGGGTTCCAAGAGACCCAGTACTTC.